The 10 T cell receptor beta chains given below trace back to one sample, sequenced in a study of T cell changes during pregnancy in multiple sclerosis. Generated by immunoSEQ multiplex PCR, the TCRdb table keeps only in-frame clones and is missing some. This table has roughly 70,000 clones, around 94% appearing once. Source: peripheral blood, taken in the third trimester of pregnancy. All receptors come from a female donor with multiple sclerosis, enrolled in a pregnancy study.

This clone was recorded once. CDR3 protein: CASGGQGAYSNQPQHF. The DNA of the CDR3 is TGTGCCAGCGGAGGACAGGGGGCCTATAGCAATCAGCCCCAGCATTTT. The chain is built from TRBV2 and TRBJ1-5; 11 bases are shared with TRBD1. From germline, CDR1 is SNHLY and CDR2 FYNNEI. This CDR3 spans 16 amino acids. V lost 8 bases and J lost 0; bases outside the gene matches: 6.

The V call is TRBV4-1, the J call TRBJ2-2, with a weak D call TRBD1 (5 bases). Trimming took off 4 bases at V and 3 bases at J, with 12 bases between the two ends. Germline lookup yields CDR1 MGHRA and CDR2 YSYEKL. The CDR3 is 15 amino acids. The CDR3 DNA reads TGCGCCAGCAGCCCGAGGATACAGGACACCGGGGAGCTGTTTTTT. Its translation is CASSPRIQDTGELFF.

There are a few counts of this clone. This rearrangement joins TRBV9 to TRBJ2-1; 8 bases agree with TRBD2. This CDR3 is built from 14 residues. With 3 bases clipped from V and 10 bases from J, the junction kept 9 bases outside the gene matches. The germline gives CDR1 SGDLS, CDR2 YYNGEE. CDR3 amino acids: CASSAPSPGGEQFF. CDR3 DNA: TGTGCCAGCAGCGCGCCGTCTCCGGGAGGGGAGCAGTTCTTC.

The chain combines TRBV7-3 with TRBJ2-3, with D uncertain. This CDR3 contains 14 residues. Germline CDR1 and CDR2: SGHTA and FQGTGA. Trimming took off 2 bases at V and 2 bases at J, with 8 bases between the two ends. The CDR3 is CASSLVQNTDTQYF. In DNA form, the CDR3 reads TGTGCCAGCAGCTTAGTACAGAACACAGATACGCAGTATTTT.

In nucleotides, the CDR3 is TGTGCCAGCAGCGTAGCGGGAGGGGACTCCAATGAGCAGTTCTTC. Translating gives CASSVAGGDSNEQFF. The chain has TRBV9 and TRBJ2-1; 8 positions match TRBD2. This CDR3 comprises 15 residues. After removal of 0 bases from V and 6 bases from J, the junction contained 5 bases not matched to a gene. Germline V gives CDR1 SGDLS, CDR2 YYNGEE.

The chain employs TRBV6-5 and TRBJ2-1, with TRBD1 matching over 8 bases. The CDR3 contains 15 residues. CDR1 and CDR2 (germline): MNHEY, SVGAGI. V shed 5 bases and J 1 base; nucleotides not matched to a gene: 4. CDR3 amino acids: CASSLRQGSYNEQFF. CDR3 sequence (DNA): TGTGCCAGCAGTCTTAGACAGGGGTCCTACAATGAGCAGTTCTTC.

The V call is TRBV27, the J call TRBJ2-2, with 13 bases matching TRBD2. The V segment lost 2 bases and the J segment 4 bases; nucleotides outside the gene matches: 1. Looked up from germline, CDR1 is MNHEY and CDR2 is SMNVEV (reference sequence). This CDR3 has 16 residues. In DNA, the CDR3 is TGTGCCAGCAGTTTAAGGACTAGCGGGAGCACCGGGGAGCTGTTTTTT. Translating gives CASSLRTSGSTGELFF.

The chain has TRBV10-3 and TRBJ2-3; TRBD2 matches 10 bases. Germline V gene sequence: CDR1 ENHRY, CDR2 SYGVKD. V lost 2 bases, J lost 2 bases, and 1 base stayed unmatched. The CDR3 extends over 15 amino acids. The CDR3 DNA reads TGTGCCATCAGTGAGACTAGCGGGGCCACAGATACGCAGTATTTT. Protein: CAISETSGATDTQYF.

V usage is TRBV6-1 and J usage is TRBJ2-7; 8 bases are shared with TRBD2. Per the germline V gene, CDR1 is MNHNS and CDR2 is SASEGT. The CDR3 runs 14 residues. V lost 6 bases, J lost 3 bases, and 7 bases stayed unmatched. The CDR3 nucleotides are TGTGCCAGCAGGGCGAGCGGGAGTGTCTACGAGCAGTACTTC. Translation gives CASRASGSVYEQYF.

This CDR3 is CASSVVGDYLTGELFF. CDR3 nucleotide sequence: TGTGCCAGCAGCGTAGTTGGGGACTACCTAACCGGGGAGCTGTTTTTT. This rearrangement joins TRBV9 to TRBJ2-2; 7 positions match TRBD2. V lost 0 bases, J lost 5 bases, and 7 bases stayed unmatched. The CDR3 has 16 amino acids. From germline, CDR1 is SGDLS and CDR2 YYNGEE. The full variable domain, in which reference TRBV9 and TRBJ2-2 provide the parts outside the CDR3, is DSGVTQTPKHLITATGQRVTLRCSPRSGDLSVYWYQQSLDQGLQFLIQYYNGEERAKGNILERFSAQQFPDLHSELNLSSLELGDSALYFCASSVVGDYLTGELFFGEGSRLTVL.